This T cell receptor (beta chain) is drawn from a study of T-cell memory formation after mild COVID-19. Study-level background: Across donors, TCR clusters were largely donor specific.

Germline assignment: CDR1 SGHRS and CDR2 YFSETQ. This CDR3 is 11 amino acids long. This clonotype was seen just once. The antigen is not known. An end of the junction differs from the germline gene, which may be a read error. Regarding the study as a whole: Contracting clones localized mainly to CM and EM when CD4+ and mainly to EMRA when CD8+. The pre-infection memory compartment contained some responding clones, suggesting cross-reactive memory joined. CD4/CD8 balance characterized clones contracting day 15 to 85, and CD4+ skew characterized later expanders.

TCRdb called the 5' RACE reads again in MiXCR, with one record for every CDR3 protein. The table has 300,000 to 400,000 distinct CDR3 sequences, approximately 29% seen once. Source material: PBMCs or a T cell subset sorted from them (not recorded which). The rearrangement uses TRBV5-1 and TRBJ2-5; the D is unclear. This TCR derives from an adult woman who had mild COVID-19 (a few samples of this study predate the infection). Cell type and time point are not known. CDR3 DNA: TGCGTCAGCAGCTTAGAAGAGACCCAGTACTTC. Translated, it gives CVSSLEETQYF.